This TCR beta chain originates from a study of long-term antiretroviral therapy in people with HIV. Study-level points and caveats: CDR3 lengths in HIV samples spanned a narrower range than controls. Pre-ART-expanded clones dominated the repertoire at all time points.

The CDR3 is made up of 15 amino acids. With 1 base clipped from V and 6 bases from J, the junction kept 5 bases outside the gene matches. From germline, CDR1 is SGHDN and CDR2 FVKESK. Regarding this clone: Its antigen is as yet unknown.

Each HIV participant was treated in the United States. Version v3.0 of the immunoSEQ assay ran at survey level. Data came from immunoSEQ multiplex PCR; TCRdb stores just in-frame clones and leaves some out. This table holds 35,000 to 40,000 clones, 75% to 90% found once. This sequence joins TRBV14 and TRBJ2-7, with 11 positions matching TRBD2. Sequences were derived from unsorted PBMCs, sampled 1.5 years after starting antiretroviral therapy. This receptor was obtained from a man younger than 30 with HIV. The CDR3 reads CASSQGLAGGTEQYF. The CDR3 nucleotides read TGTGCCAGCAGCCAAGGCTTAGCGGGAGGGACCGAGCAGTACTTC.